This T cell receptor beta chain came from a study of T-cell memory formation after mild COVID-19. CDR1 is SGHTA, CDR2 FQGNSA, per germline. This CDR3 is built from 13 residues. Trimming removed 6 bases at V and 6 bases at J, with 14 bases between. TCRdb re-analysed the 5' RACE reads in MiXCR, keeping a single row per CDR3 protein. The sample records about 350,000 distinct CDR3 sequences, approximately 15% being singletons. The clonotype was recovered from a man between 18 and 29 years old who had mild COVID-19 (a few samples of this study predate the infection). Cell type and time point are not known. The rearrangement uses TRBV7-2 and TRBJ1-2, with D maybe TRBD1 (6 bases). Sequencing used PBMCs or a T cell subset sorted from them (not recorded which). The CDR3 region is CASRVNRQDGYTF. The CDR3 DNA follows: TGTGCCAGCAGGGTCAATCGACAGGATGGCTACACCTTC. The entire variable domain, with the rest obtained from reference TRBV7-2 and TRBJ1-2, is as follows: GAGVSQSPSNKVTEKGKDVELRCDPISGHTALYWYRQSLGQGLEFLIYFQGNSAPDKSGLPSDRFSAERTGGSVSTLTIQRTQQEDSAVYLCASRVNRQDGYTFGSGTRLTVV.